This T cell receptor beta chain was sequenced during a study of cytomegalovirus exposure and HLA in healthy donors. CDR1 and CDR2 from the germline V gene are MDHEN and SYDVKM. Germline trimming cut 5 bases from V and 7 bases from J; bases unmatched to any gene: 4. This CDR3 is 13 amino acids long. Amplification used 60 Vbeta primers and 13 Jbeta primers. Profiling relied on immunoSEQ multiplex PCR, and the TCRdb table lists in-frame clones only, not all of them. The sample consists of about 200,000 clones, 80% to 90% of them appearing once. Sequencing was carried out using PBMCs. The TCR was taken from a woman in her 30s in good health and CMV-seronegative. The chain is built from TRBV28 and TRBJ1-5; 8 bases match TRBD1. The CDR3 DNA reads as TGTGCCAGCAGTCAGGGGGCCATACAGCCCCAGCATTTT. It translates to CASSQGAIQPQHF.